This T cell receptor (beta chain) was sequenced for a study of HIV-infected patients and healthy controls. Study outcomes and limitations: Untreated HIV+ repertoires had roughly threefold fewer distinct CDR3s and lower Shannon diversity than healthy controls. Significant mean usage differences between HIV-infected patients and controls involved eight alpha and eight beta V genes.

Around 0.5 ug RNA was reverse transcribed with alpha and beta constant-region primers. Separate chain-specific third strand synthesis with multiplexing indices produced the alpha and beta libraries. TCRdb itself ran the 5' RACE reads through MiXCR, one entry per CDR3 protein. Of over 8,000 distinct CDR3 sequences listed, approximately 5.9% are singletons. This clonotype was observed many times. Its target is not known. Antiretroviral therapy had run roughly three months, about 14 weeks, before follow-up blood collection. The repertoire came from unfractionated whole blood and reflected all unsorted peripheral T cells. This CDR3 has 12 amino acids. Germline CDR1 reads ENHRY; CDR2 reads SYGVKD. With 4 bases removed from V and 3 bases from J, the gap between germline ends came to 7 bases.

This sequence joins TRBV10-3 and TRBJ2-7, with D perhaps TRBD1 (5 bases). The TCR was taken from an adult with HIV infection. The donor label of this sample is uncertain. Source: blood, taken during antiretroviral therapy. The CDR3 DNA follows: TGTGCCATCAGTGCGACAGACTACGAGCAGTACTTC. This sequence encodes CAISATDYEQYF.